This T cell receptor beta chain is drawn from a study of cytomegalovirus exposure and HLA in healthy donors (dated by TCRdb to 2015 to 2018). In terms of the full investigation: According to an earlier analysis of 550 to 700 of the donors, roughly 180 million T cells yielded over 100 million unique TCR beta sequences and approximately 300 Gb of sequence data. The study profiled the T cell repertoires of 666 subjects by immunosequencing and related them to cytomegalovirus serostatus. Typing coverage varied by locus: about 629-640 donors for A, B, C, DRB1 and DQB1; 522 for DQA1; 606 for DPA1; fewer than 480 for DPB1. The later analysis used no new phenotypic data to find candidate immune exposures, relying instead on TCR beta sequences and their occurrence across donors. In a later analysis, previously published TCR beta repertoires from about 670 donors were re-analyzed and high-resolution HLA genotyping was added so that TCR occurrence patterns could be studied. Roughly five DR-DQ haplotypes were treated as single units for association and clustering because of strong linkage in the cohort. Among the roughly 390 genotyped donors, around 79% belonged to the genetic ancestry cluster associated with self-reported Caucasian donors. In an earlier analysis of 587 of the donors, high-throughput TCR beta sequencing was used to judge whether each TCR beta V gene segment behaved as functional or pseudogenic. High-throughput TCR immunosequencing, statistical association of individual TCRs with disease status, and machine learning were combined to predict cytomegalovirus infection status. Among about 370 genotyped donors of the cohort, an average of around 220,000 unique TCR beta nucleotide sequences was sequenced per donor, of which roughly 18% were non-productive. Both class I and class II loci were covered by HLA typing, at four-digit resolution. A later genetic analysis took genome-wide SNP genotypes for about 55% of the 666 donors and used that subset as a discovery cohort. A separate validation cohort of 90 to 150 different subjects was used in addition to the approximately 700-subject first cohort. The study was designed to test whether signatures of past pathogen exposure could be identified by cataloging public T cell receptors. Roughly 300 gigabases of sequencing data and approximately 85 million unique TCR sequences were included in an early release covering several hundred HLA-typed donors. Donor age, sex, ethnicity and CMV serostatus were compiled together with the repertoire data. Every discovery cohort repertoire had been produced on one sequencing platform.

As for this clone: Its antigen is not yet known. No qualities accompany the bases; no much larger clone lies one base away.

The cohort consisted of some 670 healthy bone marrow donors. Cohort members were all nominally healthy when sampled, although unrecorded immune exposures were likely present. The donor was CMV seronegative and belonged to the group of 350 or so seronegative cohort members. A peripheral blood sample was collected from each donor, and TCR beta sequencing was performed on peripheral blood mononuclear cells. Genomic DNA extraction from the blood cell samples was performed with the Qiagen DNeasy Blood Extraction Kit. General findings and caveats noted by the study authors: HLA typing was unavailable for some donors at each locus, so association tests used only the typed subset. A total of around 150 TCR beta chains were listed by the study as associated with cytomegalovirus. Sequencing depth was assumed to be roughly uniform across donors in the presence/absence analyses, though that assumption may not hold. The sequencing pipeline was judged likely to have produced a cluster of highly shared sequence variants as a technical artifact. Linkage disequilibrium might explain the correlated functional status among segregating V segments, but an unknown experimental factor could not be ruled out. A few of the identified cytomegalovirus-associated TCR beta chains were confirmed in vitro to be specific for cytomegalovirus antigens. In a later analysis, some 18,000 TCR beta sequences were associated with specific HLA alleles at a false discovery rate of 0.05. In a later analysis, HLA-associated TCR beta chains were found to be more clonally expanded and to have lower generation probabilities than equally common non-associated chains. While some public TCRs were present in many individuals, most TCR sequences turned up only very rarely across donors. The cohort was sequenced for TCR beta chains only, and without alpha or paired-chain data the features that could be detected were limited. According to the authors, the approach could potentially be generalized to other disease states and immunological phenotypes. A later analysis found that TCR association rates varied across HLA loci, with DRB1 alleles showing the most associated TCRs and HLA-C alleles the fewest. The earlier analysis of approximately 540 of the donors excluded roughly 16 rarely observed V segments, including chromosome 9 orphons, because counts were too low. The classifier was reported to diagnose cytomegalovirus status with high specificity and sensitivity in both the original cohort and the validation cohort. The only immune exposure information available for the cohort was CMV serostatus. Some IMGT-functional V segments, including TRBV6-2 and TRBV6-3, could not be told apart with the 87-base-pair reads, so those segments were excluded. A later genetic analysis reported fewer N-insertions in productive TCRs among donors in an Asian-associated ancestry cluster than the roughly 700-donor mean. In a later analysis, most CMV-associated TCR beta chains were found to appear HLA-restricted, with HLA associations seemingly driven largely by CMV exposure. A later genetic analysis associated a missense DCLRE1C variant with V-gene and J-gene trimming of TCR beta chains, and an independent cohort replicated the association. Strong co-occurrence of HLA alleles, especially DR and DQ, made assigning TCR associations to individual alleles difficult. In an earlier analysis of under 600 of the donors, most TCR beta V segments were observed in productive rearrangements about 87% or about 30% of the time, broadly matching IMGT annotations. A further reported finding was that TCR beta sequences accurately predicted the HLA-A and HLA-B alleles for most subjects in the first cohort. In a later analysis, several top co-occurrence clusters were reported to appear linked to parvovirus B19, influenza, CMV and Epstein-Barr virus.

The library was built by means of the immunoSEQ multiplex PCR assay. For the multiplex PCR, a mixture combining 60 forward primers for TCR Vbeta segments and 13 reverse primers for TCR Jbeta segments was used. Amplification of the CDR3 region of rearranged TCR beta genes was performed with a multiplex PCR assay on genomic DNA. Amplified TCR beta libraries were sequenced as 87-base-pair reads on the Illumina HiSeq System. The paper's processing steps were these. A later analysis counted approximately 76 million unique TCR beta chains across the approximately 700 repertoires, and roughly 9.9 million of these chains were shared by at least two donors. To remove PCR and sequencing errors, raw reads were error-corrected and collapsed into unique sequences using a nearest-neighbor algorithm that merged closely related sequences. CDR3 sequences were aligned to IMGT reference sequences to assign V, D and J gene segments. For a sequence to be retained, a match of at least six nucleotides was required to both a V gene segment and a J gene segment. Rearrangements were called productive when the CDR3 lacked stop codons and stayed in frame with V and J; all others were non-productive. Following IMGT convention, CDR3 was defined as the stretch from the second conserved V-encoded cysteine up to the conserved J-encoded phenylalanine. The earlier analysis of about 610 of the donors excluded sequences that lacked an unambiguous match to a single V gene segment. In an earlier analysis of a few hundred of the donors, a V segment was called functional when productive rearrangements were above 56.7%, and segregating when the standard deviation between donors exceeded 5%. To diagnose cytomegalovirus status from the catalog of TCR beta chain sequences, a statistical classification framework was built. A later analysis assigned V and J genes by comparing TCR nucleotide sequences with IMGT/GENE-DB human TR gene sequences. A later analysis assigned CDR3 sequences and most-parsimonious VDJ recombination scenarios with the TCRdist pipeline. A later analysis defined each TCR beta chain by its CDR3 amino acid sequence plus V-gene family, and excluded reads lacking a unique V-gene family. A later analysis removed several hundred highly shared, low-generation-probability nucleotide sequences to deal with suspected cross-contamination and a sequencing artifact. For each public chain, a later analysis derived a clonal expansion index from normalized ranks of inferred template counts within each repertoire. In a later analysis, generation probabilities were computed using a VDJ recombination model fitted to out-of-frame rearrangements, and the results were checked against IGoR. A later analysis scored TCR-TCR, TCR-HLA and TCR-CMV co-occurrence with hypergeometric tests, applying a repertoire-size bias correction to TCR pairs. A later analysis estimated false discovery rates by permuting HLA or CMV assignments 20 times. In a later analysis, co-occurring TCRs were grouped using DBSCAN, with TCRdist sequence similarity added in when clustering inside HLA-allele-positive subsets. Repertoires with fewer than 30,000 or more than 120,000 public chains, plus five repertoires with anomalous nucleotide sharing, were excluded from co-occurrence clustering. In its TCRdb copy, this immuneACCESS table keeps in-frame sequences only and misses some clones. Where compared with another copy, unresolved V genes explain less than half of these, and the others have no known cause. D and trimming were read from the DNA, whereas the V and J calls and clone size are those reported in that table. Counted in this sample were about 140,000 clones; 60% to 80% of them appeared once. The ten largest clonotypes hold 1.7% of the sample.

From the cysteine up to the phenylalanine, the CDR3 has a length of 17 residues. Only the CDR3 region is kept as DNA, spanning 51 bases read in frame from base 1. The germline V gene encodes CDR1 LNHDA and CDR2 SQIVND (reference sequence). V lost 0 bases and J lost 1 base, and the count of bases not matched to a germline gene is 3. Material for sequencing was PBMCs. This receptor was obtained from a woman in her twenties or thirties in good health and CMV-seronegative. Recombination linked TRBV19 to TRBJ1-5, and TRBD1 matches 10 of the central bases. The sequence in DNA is TGTGCCAGTAGTATAGAATTGGGACAGGGGAGCAATCAGCCCCAGCATTTT. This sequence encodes CASSIELGQGSNQPQHF. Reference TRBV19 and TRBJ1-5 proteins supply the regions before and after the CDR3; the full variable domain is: DGGITQSPKYLFRKEGQNVTLSCEQNLNHDAMYWYRQDPGQGLRLIYYSQIVNDFQKGDIAEGYSVSREKKESFPLTVTSAQKNPTAFYLCASSIELGQGSNQPQHFGDGTRLSIL.